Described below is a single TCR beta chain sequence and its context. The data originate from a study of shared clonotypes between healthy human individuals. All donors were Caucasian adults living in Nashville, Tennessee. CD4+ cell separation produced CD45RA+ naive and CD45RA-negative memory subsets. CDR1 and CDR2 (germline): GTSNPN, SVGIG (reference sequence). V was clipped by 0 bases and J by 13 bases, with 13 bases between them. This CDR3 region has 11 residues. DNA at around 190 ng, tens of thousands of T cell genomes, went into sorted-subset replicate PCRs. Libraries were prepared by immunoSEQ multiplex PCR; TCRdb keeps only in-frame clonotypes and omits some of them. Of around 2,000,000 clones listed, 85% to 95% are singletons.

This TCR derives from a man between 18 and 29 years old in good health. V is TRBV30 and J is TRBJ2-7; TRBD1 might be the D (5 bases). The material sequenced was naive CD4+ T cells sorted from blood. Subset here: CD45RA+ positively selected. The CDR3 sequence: CAWSVQGRAYF. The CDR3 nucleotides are TGTGCCTGGAGTGTACAAGGCAGGGCTTACTTC. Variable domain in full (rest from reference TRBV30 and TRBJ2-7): SQTIHQWPATLVQPVGSPLSLECTVEGTSNPNLYWYRQAAGRGLQLLFYSVGIGQISSEVPQNLSASRPQDRQFILSSKKLLLSDSGFYLCAWSVQGRAYFGPGTRLTVT.